These 7 T cell receptor beta chains share one sample of origin, sequenced in a study of long-term antiretroviral therapy in people with HIV (dated 2022 in TCRdb). The immunoSEQ hsTCRB v3.0 assay was used at survey level resolution to sequence the TRB variable region. TCRdb took this table from immuneACCESS and kept in-frame rearrangements with V and J called. Such tables lack part of the clones; where checked against another copy, unresolved V genes explain under half of the gap, and the rest is unexplained. Present in this sample are just over 35,000 clones, around 94% of which were seen just once. The biggest ten clones account for about 3.9% of the sample. The source was unsorted PBMCs, collected 4.1 years after starting antiretroviral therapy. Receptors originate from a woman aged 45-65 years with HIV.

This sequence joins TRBV7-2 and TRBJ2-1, with 13 bases matching TRBD2. CDR1 and CDR2 from the germline V gene are SGHTA and FQGNSA. The junction had 3 bases not matched to a gene; V was cut back by 6 bases and J by 4 bases. The CDR3 has 15 amino acids. Here the CDR3 DNA reads TGTGCCAGCAGACTAGCGGGGGGGACTTACAATGAGCAGTTCTTC. Translating gives CASRLAGGTYNEQFF.

The V call is TRBV9, the J call TRBJ2-1; D uncertain. Germline-derived CDR1 and CDR2 are SGDLS and YYNGEE. V was shortened by 0 bases and J by 2 bases, with 9 bases between the two germline ends. CDR3 length: 15 amino acids. CDR3 residues: CASSVGGDPYNEQFF. CDR3 DNA: TGTGCCAGCAGCGTAGGGGGTGATCCCTACAATGAGCAGTTCTTC.

This clone ranks as medium-sized. The chain links TRBV19 to TRBJ2-5, with no clear D. Trimming removed 2 bases from V and 1 base from J, with 11 bases in between. Germline CDR1 reads LNHDA; CDR2 reads SQIVND (reference sequence). This CDR3 spans 15 amino acids. The CDR3 reads CASSIRRTLQETQYF. The CDR3 nucleotides are TGTGCCAGTAGTATACGGCGGACCCTCCAAGAGACCCAGTACTTC.

The rearrangement joins TRBV27 to TRBJ1-5, with D maybe TRBD1 (6 bases). Trimming took 6 bases from V and 14 from J, leaving 20 bases between them. The CDR3 sequence is 13 residues long. Germline V gene sequence: CDR1 MNHEY, CDR2 SMNVEV (reference sequence). The CDR3 region is CASRVQGTGWEHF. The CDR3 bases are TGTGCCAGCAGGGTGCAGGGGACCGGTTGGGAGCATTTT.

This chain links TRBV5-6 with TRBJ2-1, with D uncertain. V lost 2 bases and J 7 bases, leaving 7 bases between the germline ends. The germline gives CDR1 SGHDT, CDR2 YYEEEE. This CDR3 region has 12 residues. CDR3 protein: CASSFARNEQFF. The CDR3 nucleotides are TGTGCCAGCAGCTTCGCTAGGAATGAGCAGTTCTTC.

The chain links TRBV2 to TRBJ1-1; 10 bases align to TRBD1. CDR3 length: 13 amino acids. Per germline, CDR1 SNHLY and CDR2 FYNNEI. J lost 5 bases, V lost 10 bases, and 7 bases had no gene match. CDR3 sequence (DNA): TGTGCCATAAGACAGGGGGCTTTTACTGAAGCTTTCTTT. It is translated as CAIRQGAFTEAFF.

CDR3: CATNSGDRGHFGYTF. Written as DNA, the CDR3 is TGTGCCACCAACTCGGGGGACAGGGGGCATTTTGGCTACACCTTC. The chain is built from TRBV19 and TRBJ1-2; TRBD1 matches at 12 bases. The V gene's germline CDR1 is LNHDA and CDR2 SQIVND (reference sequence). The CDR3 length is 15 residues. The trim removed 10 bases at V and 7 bases at J, leaving 13 bases unmatched.